Below, 28 T cell receptor beta chains from the same sample are listed, as sequenced in a study of T cell clonality in common variable immunodeficiency. Assay: immunoSEQ multiplex PCR; the TCRdb copy retains only in-frame clones and omits some. The repertoire consists of about 34,000 clones, none detected only once. Specimen: peripheral blood mononuclear cells. The receptors here all came from a person aged 18 to 70 in good health.

This clone was seen repeatedly, ten times or more. The read falls 3 residues short of the CDR3 end, and the missing part is taken from the germline J gene. The chain uses TRBV4-1 and TRBJ2-3; D is ambiguous. The V gene's germline CDR1 is MGHRA and CDR2 YSYEKL. The CDR3 covers 15 residues. With 1 base removed from V and 2 bases from J, the gap between germline ends came to 10 bases. CDR3 region: CASSQVWANTDTQYF. The sequenced part of the CDR3 DNA is TGCGCCAGCAGCCAAGTTTGGGCCAACACAGATACG.

This clone was seen at least ten times. The read finishes 3 residues shy of the CDR3 end, and the germline J gene is used to complete it. The chain recombines TRBV5-1 with TRBJ1-4, with a weak D call TRBD1 (5 bases). The V end lost 3 bases, the J end lost 5 bases, and 14 bases lay between the germline ends. The germline gives CDR1 SGHRS, CDR2 YFSETQ. This CDR3 contains 15 residues. The CDR3 DNA, read in part, is TGCGCCAGCAGCTCAAACAGGCTAGGGAATGAAAAA. It yields the protein CASSSNRLGNEK. The CDR3 reads in full as CASSSNRLGNEKLFF.

This clone was observed at least ten times. The missing CDR3 end, 3 residues past where the read stops, is filled in from the germline J gene. The chain couples TRBV2 to TRBJ2-3, with a possible D match to TRBD1 (6 bases). The germline V gene has CDR1 SNHLY and CDR2 FYNNEI. V was shortened by 5 bases and J by 2 bases, with 14 bases between the two germline ends. The CDR3 totals 15 residues. The covered CDR3 bases are TGTGCCAGCAGTTCCGGGACACAGGTCACAGATACG. Its translation: CASSSGTQVTDT. The full CDR3 is CASSSGTQVTDTQYF.

This clone was counted at least ten times. The read is 3 residues too short to cover the CDR3 end, so that end is filled in from the germline J gene. The chain links TRBV19 to TRBJ2-7; 9 bases match TRBD1. This CDR3 region has 16 residues. V shed 0 bases, J shed 3 bases, and the junction held 6 bases outside the gene matches. Germline values: CDR1 LNHDA, CDR2 SQIVND (reference sequence). The sequenced CDR3 bases are TGTGCCAGTAGTATAGATTGGACAGGGGTCAGCTACGAG. The encoded protein is CASSIDWTGVSYE. In full, the CDR3 is CASSIDWTGVSYEQYF.

Many counts were recorded for this clone. Read data end 3 residues before the CDR3 end; the end is taken from the germline J gene. The chain employs TRBV28 and TRBJ2-1; 8 bases match TRBD2. Germline loops: CDR1 MDHEN, CDR2 SYDVKM. The CDR3 is 16 amino acids. The ends lost 4 bases at V and 1 base at J; junction bases unmatched: 6. The covered CDR3 bases are TGTGCCAGCAGTTCCATGACTAGCGCATCCTACAATGAG. It encodes CASSSMTSASYNE. The complete CDR3 sequence is CASSSMTSASYNEQFF.

This clone was observed many times. The read stops 3 residues short of the end of the CDR3; the missing end is completed from the germline J gene. The V and J genes are TRBV16 and TRBJ1-1; tentatively, D is TRBD1 (6 bases). In germline, CDR1 is KGHSY, CDR2 FQNENV. This CDR3 is 15 amino acids long. The germline V and J ends were trimmed by 0 bases and 2 bases, with 10 bases remaining between them. CDR3 loop: CASSQSRTANTEAFF. The sequenced CDR3 bases are TGTGCCAGCAGCCAATCGAGGACAGCCAACACTGAA.

This clone is termed medium-sized. The read ends 3 residues early relative to the CDR3; the germline J gene fills the gap. The rearrangement joins TRBV7-9 to TRBJ2-5, with 9 bases lining up with TRBD1. Looked up from germline, CDR1 is SEHNR and CDR2 is FQNEAQ (reference sequence). The CDR3 consists of 15 residues. With 5 bases clipped from V and 3 bases from J, the junction kept 7 bases outside the gene matches. Incomplete CDR3 DNA: TGTGCCAGCAGCCCCTGGACAGGGGCAGAAGAGACC. Amino acids: CASSPWTGAEET. The whole CDR3 sequence reads CASSPWTGAEETQYF. The variable domain in full, with the rest retrieved from reference TRBV7-9 and TRBJ2-5, is DTGVSQNPRHKITKRGQNVTFRCDPISEHNRLYWYRQTLGQGPEFLTYFQNEAQLEKSRLLSDRFSAERPKGSFSTLEIQRTEQGDSAMYLCASSPWTGAEETQYFGPGTRLLVL.

This clone showed up many times. The CDR3 is cut off 3 residues early in the read; its end comes from the germline J gene. The rearrangement uses TRBV20-1 and TRBJ2-7; possible D gene TRBD2, 6 bases. CDR1 and CDR2 (germline): DFQATT, SNEGSKA (reference sequence). V lost 0 bases, J lost 0 bases, and 9 bases lay in between. This CDR3 contains 14 residues. CDR3 loop: CSAREGGASYEQYF. The DNA read from the CDR3 is TGCAGTGCTAGAGAAGGAGGGGCCTCCTACGAG.

This clone has ten or more counts. The missing CDR3 end, 3 residues past where the read stops, is filled in from the germline J gene. The gene calls are TRBV28 and TRBJ2-2; D may be TRBD1 (6 bases). Germline V CDR1 and CDR2: MDHEN, SYDVKM. CDR3 length: 14 amino acids. The V gene lost 6 bases and the J gene lost 9 bases, with 17 bases spanning the gap. CDR3 DNA, as far as it was read: TGTGCCAGCAGCATCCCTACAGGGTATAGGGAG. Amino acids: CASSIPTGYRE. The whole CDR3 reads CASSIPTGYRELFF.

This clone was recorded at least ten times. The CDR3 region is CASRWAIHSGNTIYF. CDR3 DNA (partial): TGTGCCAGCCGGTGGGCTATCCACTCTGGAAACACC. V usage is TRBV19 and J usage is TRBJ1-3; D is undetermined. The CDR3 end lies 3 residues beyond the end of the read and is filled in from the germline J gene. This CDR3 is 15 amino acids long. The V end lost 9 bases, the J end lost 0 bases, and 15 bases lay between the germline ends. Germline CDR1 reads LNHDA; CDR2 reads SQIVND (reference sequence).

This clone has ten or more counts. Coverage ceases 3 residues before the CDR3 finishes, and the germline J gene fills in the end. The gene calls are TRBV20-1 and TRBJ2-1; 11 bases map to TRBD2. V lost 5 bases, J lost 6 bases, and 9 bases stayed unmatched. CDR1 is DFQATT and CDR2 is SNEGSKA in the germline V gene (reference sequence). This CDR3 has 15 amino acids. CDR3 residues: CSAPLAGEGGNEQFF. CDR3 bases read: TGCAGTGCTCCACTAGCGGGAGAAGGGGGCAATGAG.

This clone came up a few times. The read stops 3 residues short of the end of the CDR3; the missing end is completed from the germline J gene. This chain joins TRBV11-2 and TRBJ1-1; possibly TRBD1 for D (6 bases). The CDR3 runs to 14 residues. Germline values: CDR1 SGHAT, CDR2 FQNNGV. V was pared by 5 bases and J by 1 base, with 11 bases between. The CDR3 protein is CASSPGGRNTEAFF. The sequenced part of the CDR3 DNA is TGTGCCAGCAGCCCGGGGGGGCGGAACACTGAA.

Many counts were recorded for this clone. CDR3 bases read: TGTGCCAGCAGTCCAACCCGGGACAGGGGCGACTATGGC. Amino acids: CASSPTRDRGDYG. The complete CDR3 reads CASSPTRDRGDYGYTF. The chain couples TRBV12-3 or TRBV12-4 to TRBJ1-2; 10 positions agree with TRBD1. The read terminates 3 residues before the CDR3 end, so the remaining end is supplied by the germline J gene. The CDR3 spans 16 residues. The junction had 9 bases not matched to a gene; V was cut back by 5 bases and J by 3 bases.

This clone was counted ten times or more. The read is 3 residues too short to cover the CDR3 end, so that end is filled in from the germline J gene. The gene calls are TRBV11-3 and TRBJ2-7; TRBD2 matches 7 bases. CDR1 is SGHNT, CDR2 YENEEA, per germline. CDR3 length equals 15 residues. V trimming: 5 bases; J trimming: 6 bases; junction bases outside the gene matches: 13. CDR3 region: CASSPRRGRVGEQYF. The part of the CDR3 DNA that was read is TGTGCCAGCAGCCCACGTCGGGGGAGGGTGGGCGAG. The variable domain in full, completed from reference TRBV11-3 and TRBJ2-7, reads EAGVVQSPRYKIIEKKQPVAFWCNPISGHNTLYWYLQNLGQGPELLIRYENEEAVDDSQLPKDRFSAERLKGVDSTLKIQPAELGDSAVYLCASSPRRGRVGEQYFGPGTRLTVT.

A word on this clone: The sequence runs out 3 residues before the end of the CDR3; the remainder is reconstructed from the germline J gene. Other nucleotide sequences in the sample specify the same CDR3. The V call is TRBV18, the J call TRBJ2-1, with 10 bases fitting TRBD2. This CDR3 spans 18 amino acids. The J segment lost 0 bases and the V segment lost 6 bases, leaving 11 bases of the junction unmatched. Germline CDR1 KGHSH, CDR2 LQKENI. The sequenced part of the CDR3 DNA is TGTGCCAGCTCCCCCCCTCTAGCGGGAGCGAGCTCCTACAATGAG. This codes for CASSPPLAGASSYNE. The CDR3, in full, reads CASSPPLAGASSYNEQFF.

This clone was detected many times. Coverage ceases 3 residues before the CDR3 finishes, and the germline J gene fills in the end. The chain joins TRBV20-1 to TRBJ2-7, with TRBD1 matching 7 bases. The ends lost 1 base at V and 3 bases at J; junction bases unmatched: 12. The CDR3 covers 16 residues. The germline gives CDR1 DFQATT, CDR2 SNEGSKA (reference sequence). The CDR3 sequence: CSARGGARGGGYEQYF. The covered CDR3 bases are TGCAGTGCTAGAGGAGGGGCAAGAGGGGGCGGCTACGAG.

At least ten counts were recorded for this clone. Read data end 3 residues before the CDR3 end; the end is taken from the germline J gene. The V call is TRBV7-6, the J call TRBJ1-3; D may be TRBD1 (5 bases). Germline V gene sequence: CDR1 SGHVS, CDR2 FNYEAQ. Trimming removed 3 bases at V and 1 base at J, with 10 bases between. CDR3 length: 15 amino acids. CDR3 DNA (partial): TGTGCCAGCAGCTTGGGTACAGGATCTGGAAACACC. Its translation is CASSLGTGSGNT. The CDR3 in its entirety is CASSLGTGSGNTIYF.

This clone was seen many times. The sequenced fragment ends 3 residues before the CDR3 boundary, so the rest is inferred from the germline J gene. The rearrangement joins TRBV5-1 to TRBJ1-1, with 7 bases aligning to TRBD1. Germline V gene data show CDR1 as SGHRS and CDR2 as YFSETQ. This CDR3 is 13 amino acids long. The ends lost 5 bases at V and 4 bases at J; junction bases unmatched: 5. Partial CDR3 DNA: TGCGCCAGCAGGACAGGGTATGGCACTGAA. This sequence encodes CASRTGYGTE. Given in full, the CDR3 is CASRTGYGTEAFF.

This clone was seen many times. Sequencing ends 3 residues short of the CDR3 end; the germline J gene provides the rest. The V gene is TRBV20-1, the J gene TRBJ2-3; 13 nucleotides line up with TRBD2. CDR1 and CDR2 from the germline V gene are DFQATT and SNEGSKA (reference sequence). V lost 3 bases to trimming and J lost 4 bases; unmatched junction nucleotides: 13. This CDR3 region has 18 residues. The DNA read from the CDR3 is TGCAGTGCTAGTGACCTCGATTGGACTAGCGGGAGTGCAGATACG. Its translation: CSASDLDWTSGSADT. In full, the CDR3 is CSASDLDWTSGSADTQYF.

The sample holds many counts of this clone. Read coverage stops 3 residues before the CDR3 terminus; the germline J gene supplies the remainder. The V gene is TRBV18, the J gene TRBJ2-2, with D possibly matching TRBD1 (6 bases). This CDR3 contains 15 residues. CDR1 and CDR2 from the germline V gene are KGHSH and LQKENI. V gave up 10 bases and J gave up 0 bases, with 15 bases separating them. This CDR3 reads CATRTGTTNTGELFF. CDR3 DNA (partial): TGTGCCACCAGGACCGGGACAACGAACACCGGGGAG. Drawing the rest from reference TRBV18 and TRBJ2-2, the complete variable domain is NAGVMQNPRHLVRRRGQEARLRCSPMKGHSHVYWYRQLPEEGLKFMVYLQKENIIDESGMPKERFSAEFPKEGPSILRIQQVVRGDSAAYFCATRTGTTNTGELFFGEGSRLTVL.

The sample holds many counts of this clone. The read finishes 3 residues shy of the CDR3 end, and the germline J gene is used to complete it. This chain links TRBV20-1 with TRBJ2-2; 7 bases align to TRBD1. The germline CDR1 and CDR2 sequences are DFQATT and SNEGSKA (reference sequence). The CDR3 totals 13 residues. Losses at the gene ends were 3 bases for V and 4 bases for J; bases not matched to a gene: 2. The chain's CDR3 is CSARTGSTGELFF. The part of the CDR3 DNA that was read is TGCAGTGCTAGGACAGGGTCCACCGGGGAG.

This clone was detected many times. The missing CDR3 end, 3 residues past where the read stops, is filled in from the germline J gene. V usage is TRBV12-3 or TRBV12-4 and J usage is TRBJ2-3, with 12 bases matching TRBD2. V shed 6 bases and J 4 bases; nucleotides not matched to a gene: 8. This CDR3 region has 16 residues. The DNA read from the CDR3 is TGTGCCAGCAGCCATCGACTAGCGGGAGTGGCAGATACG. It specifies CASSHRLAGVADT. The entire CDR3 protein reads CASSHRLAGVADTQYF.

This clone occurred a few times. The read terminates 3 residues before the CDR3 end, so the remaining end is supplied by the germline J gene. This sequence joins TRBV19 and TRBJ2-3; D remains ambiguous. The CDR3 has 12 amino acids. Germline loops: CDR1 LNHDA, CDR2 SQIVND (reference sequence). Trimming pared 1 base from V and 3 bases from J, leaving 2 bases between. The covered CDR3 bases are TGTGCCAGTAGTATAGCGACAGATACG. Translated: CASSIATDT. The full CDR3 reads CASSIATDTQYF.

In this sample, this clone turned up many times. The read ends 3 residues shy of where the CDR3 ends; the end is completed using the germline J gene. This sequence joins TRBV6-4 and TRBJ1-2; TRBD1 matches 9 bases. CDR1 and CDR2 from the germline V gene are MRHNA and SNTAGT. The CDR3 consists of 16 residues. Unmatched junction bases numbered 11, after V lost 5 bases and J lost 4 bases. CDR3 residues: CASSTENRDRVYGYTF. The CDR3 DNA, read in part, is TGTGCCAGCAGTACCGAAAACCGGGACAGGGTCTATGGC.

This clone was counted at least ten times. The missing CDR3 end, 3 residues past where the read stops, is filled in from the germline J gene. This sequence joins TRBV30 and TRBJ1-3; 7 bases map to TRBD1. The J segment lost 5 bases and the V segment lost 8 bases, leaving 9 bases of the junction unmatched. The CDR3 is 13 residues long. The germline gives CDR1 GTSNPN, CDR2 SVGIG (reference sequence). Incomplete CDR3 DNA: TGTGCCCAGGGAGGGGGCAAGCGAAACACC. Its protein product is CAQGGGKRNT. The complete CDR3 reads CAQGGGKRNTIYF.

In this sample, this clone turned up many times. The CDR3 end is not reached by the read, which stops 3 residues before it; the germline J gene fills it in. The chain links TRBV5-4 to TRBJ2-1; TRBD2 aligns across 7 bases. CDR3 size: 15 residues. Unmatched junction bases numbered 5, after V lost 1 base and J lost 4 bases. CDR1 is SGHNT, CDR2 YYREEE, per germline (reference sequence). The CDR3 reads CASSLTASGYNEQFF. CDR3 DNA (partial): TGTGCCAGCAGCTTGACGGCTAGCGGATACAATGAG.

This clone was counted ten times or more. The read finishes 3 residues shy of the CDR3 end, and the germline J gene is used to complete it. V and J are TRBV6-2 or TRBV6-3 and TRBJ1-5, with 10 bases that match TRBD1. The CDR3 is made up of 16 amino acids. V shed 6 bases and J 3 bases; nucleotides not matched to a gene: 8. Germline lookup yields CDR1 MNHEY and CDR2 SVGEGT. The CDR3 reads CASRQMTGGNNQPQHF. The sequenced part of the CDR3 DNA is TGTGCCAGCAGGCAAATGACAGGGGGCAACAATCAGCCC.

This clone was counted at least ten times. The sequence runs out 3 residues before the end of the CDR3; the remainder is reconstructed from the germline J gene. The chain is built from TRBV18 and TRBJ2-2, with TRBD1 as a possible D gene (5 bases). Germline loops: CDR1 KGHSH, CDR2 LQKENI. The CDR3 runs 15 residues. The ends were cut back, 2 bases at V and 1 base at J, with 8 bases in the middle. CDR3 DNA, as far as it was read: TGTGCCAGCTCACCAAACACAGGGAACACCGGGGAG. It encodes CASSPNTGNTGE. The full CDR3 protein reads CASSPNTGNTGELFF.